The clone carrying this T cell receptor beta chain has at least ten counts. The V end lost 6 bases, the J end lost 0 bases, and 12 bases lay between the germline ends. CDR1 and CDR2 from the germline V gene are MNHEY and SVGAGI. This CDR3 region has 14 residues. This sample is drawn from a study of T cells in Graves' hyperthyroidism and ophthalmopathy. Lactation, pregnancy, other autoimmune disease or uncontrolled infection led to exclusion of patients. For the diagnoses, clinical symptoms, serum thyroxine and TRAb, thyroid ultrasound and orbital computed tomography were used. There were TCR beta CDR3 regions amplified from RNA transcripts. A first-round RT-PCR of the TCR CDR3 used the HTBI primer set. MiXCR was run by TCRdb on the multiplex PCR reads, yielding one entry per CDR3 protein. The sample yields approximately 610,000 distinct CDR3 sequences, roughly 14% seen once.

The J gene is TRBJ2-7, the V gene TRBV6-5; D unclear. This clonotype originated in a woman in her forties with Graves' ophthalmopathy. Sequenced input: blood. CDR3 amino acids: CASSPYVGSYEQYF. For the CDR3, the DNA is TGTGCCAGCAGCCCTTACGTCGGCTCCTACGAGCAGTACTTC.